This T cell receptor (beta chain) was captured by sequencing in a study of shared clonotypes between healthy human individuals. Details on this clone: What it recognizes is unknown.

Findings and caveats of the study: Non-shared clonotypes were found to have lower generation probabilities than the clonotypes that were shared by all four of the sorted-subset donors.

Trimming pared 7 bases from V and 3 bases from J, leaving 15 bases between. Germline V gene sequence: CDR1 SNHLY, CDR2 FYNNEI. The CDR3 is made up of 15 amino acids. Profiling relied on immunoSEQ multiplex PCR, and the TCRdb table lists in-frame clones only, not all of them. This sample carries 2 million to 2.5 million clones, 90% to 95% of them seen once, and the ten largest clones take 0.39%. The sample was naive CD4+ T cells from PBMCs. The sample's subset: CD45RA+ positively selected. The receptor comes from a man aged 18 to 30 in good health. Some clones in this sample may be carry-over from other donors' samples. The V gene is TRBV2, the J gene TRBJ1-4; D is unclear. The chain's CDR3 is CASTLTPAANEKLFF. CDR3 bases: TGTGCCAGCACCTTAACACCCGCGGCTAATGAAAAACTGTTTTTT. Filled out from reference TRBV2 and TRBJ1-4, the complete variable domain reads EPEVTQTPSHQVTQMGQEVILRCVPISNHLYFYWYRQILGQKVEFLVSFYNNEISEKSEIFDDQFSVERPDGSNFTLKIRSTKLEDSAMYFCASTLTPAANEKLFFGSGTQLSVL.